These 20 T cell receptor beta chains were all obtained from the same sample, sequenced in a study of technical replicates of blood from a few donors. This table comes from immunoSEQ multiplex PCR, and its TCRdb copy is limited to in-frame clones, with some not included. The sample consists of more than 65,000 clones, 90% to 95% of them appearing once. Sequencing used T cells isolated from PBMCs. These receptors were obtained from a human donor in good health.

The chain has TRBV6-5 and TRBJ1-2; TRBD1 aligns across 10 bases. CDR3 length: 14 amino acids. V was pared by 3 bases and J by 5 bases, with 3 bases of the junction left unmatched. Germline-derived CDR1 and CDR2 are MNHEY and SVGAGI. CDR3 loop: CASSYGTGVYGYTF. The DNA for the CDR3 is TGTGCCAGCAGTTATGGGACAGGGGTTTATGGCTACACCTTC.

CDR3 sequence: CASSRTGGGETQYF. The CDR3 bases are TGTGCCAGCAGCCGGACAGGGGGGGGAGAGACCCAGTACTTC. The chain is built from TRBV5-4 and TRBJ2-5; 10 bases map to TRBD1. Looked up from germline, CDR1 is SGHNT and CDR2 is YYREEE (reference sequence). The ends lost 4 bases at V and 4 bases at J; junction bases unmatched: 4. CDR3 size: 14 residues.

The chain couples TRBV15 to TRBJ1-4; possibly TRBD1 for D (5 bases). Germline loops: CDR1 LNHNV, CDR2 YYDKDF (reference sequence). Deletions cut 6 bases from V and 4 bases from J, with 12 bases between. CDR3 length: 14 amino acids. This chain's CDR3 is CATSQGGNNEKLFF. CDR3 bases: TGTGCCACCAGTCAGGGTGGCAATAATGAAAAACTGTTTTTT. The entire variable domain, with the rest obtained from reference TRBV15 and TRBJ1-4, is as follows: DAMVIQNPRYQVTQFGKPVTLSCSQTLNHNVMYWYQQKSSQAPKLLFHYYDKDFNNEADTPDNFQSRRPNTSFCFLDIRSPGLGDTAMYLCATSQGGNNEKLFFGSGTQLSVL.

The J gene is TRBJ1-2, the V gene TRBV7-9; unclear D gene. This CDR3 comprises 14 residues. CDR1 and CDR2 (germline): SEHNR, FQNEAQ (reference sequence). Trimming took off 2 bases at V and 3 bases at J, with 10 bases between the two ends. The DNA of the CDR3 is TGTGCCAGCAGCTTACCCGGGTCCCACTATGGCTACACCTTC. It translates to CASSLPGSHYGYTF.

The V gene is TRBV5-1, the J gene TRBJ2-7, with unresolved D. Germline values: CDR1 SGHRS, CDR2 YFSETQ. Trimming cost V 3 bases and J 0 bases, with 7 bases left between them. There are 13 residues in the CDR3. CDR3 in DNA: TGCGCCAGCAGCTCTGCCGGCTCCTACGAGCAGTACTTC. It is translated as CASSSAGSYEQYF.

The chain recombines TRBV11-2 with TRBJ1-2; D perhaps matches TRBD1 (6 bases). Germline V gene sequence: CDR1 SGHAT, CDR2 FQNNGV. CDR3 length: 14 residues. V was shortened by 6 bases and J by 4 bases, with 15 bases between the two germline ends. As DNA, the CDR3 is TGTGCCAGCAGGGCGGACAGCGGCTCCTATGGCTACACCTTC. Its protein is CASRADSGSYGYTF.

The rearrangement links TRBV10-3 to TRBJ1-5; perhaps TRBD1 as D (6 bases). V was trimmed by 0 bases and J by 8 bases, leaving 20 bases between them. In germline, CDR1 is ENHRY, CDR2 SYGVKD. The length of the CDR3 is 17 residues. The CDR3 sequence: CAISESNNGLGTKPQHF. For the CDR3, the DNA is TGTGCCATCAGTGAGTCGAATAACGGCCTCGGGACAAAGCCCCAGCATTTT.

This sequence joins TRBV28 and TRBJ2-7, with 7 nucleotides matching TRBD2. The J segment lost 2 bases and the V segment lost 5 bases, leaving 3 bases of the junction unmatched. The CDR3 totals 13 residues. Germline-derived CDR1 and CDR2 are MDHEN and SYDVKM. The CDR3 is CASSSGVPYEQYF. The CDR3 region has the DNA TGTGCCAGCAGTAGCGGGGTGCCCTACGAGCAGTACTTC.

V gene TRBV10-1 combines with J gene TRBJ1-5; D may be TRBD1 (5 bases). V gave up 5 bases and J gave up 5 bases, with 10 bases separating them. This CDR3 is 13 amino acids long. Per germline, CDR1 WNHNN and CDR2 SYGVQD (reference sequence). The CDR3 DNA reads TGCGCCAGCAGTCCCAGGGTTGATCAGCCCCAGCATTTT. It translates to CASSPRVDQPQHF.

The chain combines TRBV27 with TRBJ2-3; tentative D call: TRBD1 (7 bases). The CDR3 length is 14 residues. The germline V and J ends were trimmed by 7 bases and 5 bases, with 16 bases remaining between them. Germline V gene lookup returns CDR1 MNHEY and CDR2 SMNVEV (reference sequence). In nucleotides, the CDR3 is TGTGCCAGCACTGACAGGGAGGTTGGAGATACGCAGTATTTT. This sequence encodes CASTDREVGDTQYF.

For the CDR3, the DNA is TGTGCCTGGACAGGACTAGCGGGACACAATGAGCAGTTCTTC. The encoded protein is CAWTGLAGHNEQFF. The chain employs TRBV30 and TRBJ2-1; 12 positions agree with TRBD2. CDR3 length equals 14 residues. Per the germline V gene, CDR1 is GTSNPN and CDR2 is SVGIG (reference sequence). The V segment lost 4 bases and the J segment 5 bases; nucleotides outside the gene matches: 3.

This chain joins TRBV30 and TRBJ1-1; D might be TRBD1 (5 bases). V lost 0 bases and J 5 bases, leaving 22 bases between the germline ends. The length of the CDR3 is 17 residues. Germline loops: CDR1 GTSNPN, CDR2 SVGIG (reference sequence). The CDR3 DNA is TGTGCCTGGAGTGTATCCCGATATCAGCAGGGCTTGACTGAAGCTTTCTTT. It specifies CAWSVSRYQQGLTEAFF.

V usage is TRBV4-1 and J usage is TRBJ2-7; 7 nucleotides align to TRBD2. J was trimmed by 0 bases and V by 0 bases; bases with no gene match: 11. The germline CDR1 and CDR2 sequences are MGHRA and YSYEKL. The CDR3 is 18 residues long. The CDR3 sequence: CASSQELSLLAASYEQYF. In DNA, the CDR3 is TGCGCCAGCAGCCAAGAATTATCGCTGCTAGCGGCCTCCTACGAGCAGTACTTC.

This chain joins TRBV28 and TRBJ1-2; D is perhaps TRBD1 (6 bases). The V end was cut by 6 bases, the J end by 8 bases, with 19 bases between. The CDR3 loop spans 14 amino acids. Germline V gene sequence: CDR1 MDHEN, CDR2 SYDVKM. The CDR3 bases are TGTGCCAGCAGCCTCCAGGGGAGGGATGGCGGCTACACCTTC. Protein sequence: CASSLQGRDGGYTF.

The chain links TRBV27 to TRBJ1-2, with a possible D match to TRBD1 (5 bases). The CDR3 has 13 residues. CDR1 and CDR2 from the germline V gene are MNHEY and SMNVEV (reference sequence). The V gene lost 5 bases and the J gene lost 8 bases, with 15 bases spanning the gap. The DNA for the CDR3 is TGTGCCAGCAGTGGATGGCAGGGTGGAGGCTACACCTTC. This sequence encodes CASSGWQGGGYTF.

The chain carries TRBV29-1 and TRBJ1-4, with 7 bases aligning to TRBD1. The CDR3 sequence is 14 residues long. The germline CDR1 and CDR2 sequences are SQVTM and ANQGSEA. The junction had 8 bases not matched to a gene; V was cut back by 5 bases and J by 5 bases. The CDR3 loop reads CSVKETGQNEKLFF. DNA of the CDR3: TGCAGCGTTAAGGAGACAGGGCAGAATGAAAAACTGTTTTTT.

The V call is TRBV5-1, the J call TRBJ2-5; the D is unclear. CDR3 length: 14 residues. Germline values: CDR1 SGHRS, CDR2 YFSETQ. Trimming took off 0 bases at V and 3 bases at J, with 9 bases between the two ends. The CDR3 DNA follows: TGCGCCAGCAGCTTGGATCCCGAGGAAGAGACCCAGTACTTC. As protein: CASSLDPEEETQYF.

The rearrangement joins TRBV25-1 to TRBJ2-5; the D is unclear. In germline, CDR1 is MGHDK, CDR2 SYGVNS. This CDR3 region has 14 residues. The V end was cut by 3 bases, the J end by 5 bases, with 13 bases between. The CDR3 sequence: CASSDSRNRETQYF. CDR3 nucleotides: TGTGCCAGCAGTGATTCCAGAAATCGCGAGACCCAGTACTTC.

The chain couples TRBV18 to TRBJ2-3, with 10 bases fitting TRBD1. V lost 3 bases and J lost 3; bases outside the gene matches: 3. This CDR3 has 15 residues. CDR1 and CDR2 from the germline V gene are KGHSH and LQKENI. Written as DNA, the CDR3 is TGTGCCAGCTCACCTGCGGGACAGGGGACAGATACGCAGTATTTT. Its translation is CASSPAGQGTDTQYF.

The chain joins TRBV28 to TRBJ2-7, with 7 bases lining up with TRBD1. V trimming: 2 bases; J trimming: 3 bases; junction bases outside the gene matches: 7. Germline CDR1 reads MDHEN; CDR2 reads SYDVKM. The CDR3 has 15 amino acids. CDR3 in DNA: TGTGCCAGCAGTTTAAAGGGACAGAGACTCTACGAGCAGTACTTC. Its protein product is CASSLKGQRLYEQYF.